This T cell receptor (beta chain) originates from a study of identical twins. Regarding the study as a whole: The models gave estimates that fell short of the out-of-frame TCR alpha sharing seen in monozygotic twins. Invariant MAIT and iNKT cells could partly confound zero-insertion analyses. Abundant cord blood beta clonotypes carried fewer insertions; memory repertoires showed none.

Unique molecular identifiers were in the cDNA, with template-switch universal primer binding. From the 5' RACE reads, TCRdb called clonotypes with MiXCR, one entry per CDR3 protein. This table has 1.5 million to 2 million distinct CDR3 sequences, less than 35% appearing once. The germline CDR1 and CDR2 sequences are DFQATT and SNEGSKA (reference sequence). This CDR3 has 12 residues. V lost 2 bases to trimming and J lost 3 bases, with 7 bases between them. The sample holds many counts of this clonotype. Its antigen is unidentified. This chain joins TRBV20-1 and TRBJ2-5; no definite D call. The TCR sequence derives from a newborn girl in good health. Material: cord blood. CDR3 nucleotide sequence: TGCAGTGCTAGACCCCACAAAGAGACCCAGTACTTC. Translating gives CSARPHKETQYF.